This TCR beta chain was recovered during a study of early T cells in non-severe SARS-CoV-2 infection. Study background: Alpha and beta chains were unpaired, from unsorted whole-blood bulk RNA.

This clonotype was picked up a small number of times. Germline V CDR1 and CDR2: LGHNA, YSLEER. The V segment lost 1 base and the J segment 6 bases; nucleotides outside the gene matches: 5. The CDR3 extends over 16 amino acids. The TCR library protocol was used to attach unique molecular identifiers. These identifiers were attached to individual cDNA molecules. MiXCR, run by TCRdb on the 5' RACE reads, gives a single entry per CDR3 protein. The sample yields some 39,000 distinct CDR3 sequences, around 6.8% seen once. This receptor was identified in an adult who was a healthcare worker with PCR-confirmed SARS-CoV-2 infection or an uninfected control (not recorded which). This chain joins TRBV4-3 and TRBJ2-1, with 11 bases fitting TRBD2. Sequencing input: whole blood. CDR3 region: CASSQAVAGGRNEQFF. The DNA of the CDR3 is TGCGCCAGCAGCCAAGCGGTAGCGGGGGGGCGCAATGAGCAGTTCTTC.